This TCR beta chain was sequenced for a study of OX40 agonist ivuxolimab in advanced cancers. The overall study: Patients were roughly 81% male with ages about 23 to 80, mean around 58.

The assay was immunoSEQ multiplex PCR, and TCRdb's table has in-frame clones only and misses some. This table holds 65,000 to 95,000 clones, around 85% found once. Germline V CDR1 and CDR2: MGHRA, YSYEKL. This CDR3 has 15 amino acids. V was shortened by 4 bases and J by 1 base, with 11 bases between the two germline ends. This chain connects TRBV4-1 to TRBJ1-3, with no clear D. The source of this sequence is an adult with an advanced solid tumor such as melanoma, head and neck, liver or kidney cancer. The material sequenced was CD4+ or CD8+ T cells sorted from blood, taken in a trial of the OX40 agonist ivuxolimab. CDR3 protein: CASSPAGSSGNTIYF. The CDR3 DNA reads as TGCGCCAGCAGCCCTGCGGGCTCATCTGGAAACACCATATATTTT.